Listed below are T cell receptor beta chains from one sample, sequenced in a study of identical twins. MiXCR was run by TCRdb on the 5' RACE reads, yielding one entry per CDR3 protein. The sample lists roughly 720,000 distinct CDR3 sequences, approximately 18% occurring once. The sample was also reused in another study, on T cells expressing NK-cell markers.

Sequencing input: PBMCs. These receptors all come from a woman aged 18-30 years in good health. Each CDR3 is given with its conserved first and last residue. The D gene is left open where the match is weak. Not all rows give a size; the values are once, few, many and, for expanded clones, a class.

>NA|TRBV9|TRBJ2-2|NA
TGTGCCAGCAGCGTAGTGGATTTGGCCGGGGAGCTGTTTTTT
CASSVVDLAGELFF
>many|TRBV12-3/TRBV12-4|TRBJ1-5|NA
TGTGCCAGCAACCTGGGGCCGGGCGGTAGTCAGCCCCAGCATTTT
CASNLGPGGSQPQHF
>NA|TRBV12-3/TRBV12-4|TRBJ2-3|TRBD2
TGTGCCAGCAGTTTATTTGCGGGGGGTCACACAGATACGCAGTATTTT
CASSLFAGGHTDTQYF
>NA|TRBV15|TRBJ2-7|NA
TGTGCCACCAGCAGGGGGGCAGCGGGCTACGAGCAGTACTTC
CATSRGAAGYEQYF
>NA|TRBV6-2/TRBV6-3|TRBJ2-2|NA
TGTGCCAGCAGTTACTTTGGCGGGGAGCTGTTTTTT
CASSYFGGELFF
>few|TRBV10-3|TRBJ2-7|NA
TGTGCCATCAAACAGGGTATTTCAAGTGGCTCCTACGAGCAGTACTTC
CAIKQGISSGSYEQYF
>few|TRBV7-9|TRBJ2-1|TRBD2
TGTGCCAGCAGCTCCTGGACTAGCGGATACAATGAGCAGTTCTTC
CASSSWTSGYNEQFF
>NA|TRBV29-1|TRBJ2-5|NA
TGCAGCGTTCGGGTCGGGGAGACCCAGTACTTC
CSVRVGETQYF
>NA|TRBV29-1|TRBJ2-5|NA
TGCAGCGGGGGGGCCGTTGGAGAGACCCAGTACTTC
CSGGAVGETQYF
>NA|TRBV5-1|TRBJ2-7|TRBD2
TGCGCCAGCAGCACGTGGAGCGGGACTCCGACCGACTACGAGCAGTACTTC
CASSTWSGTPTDYEQYF
>few|TRBV27|TRBJ1-2|TRBD1
TGTGCCAGCAGTCAACTAACGGGACAGGGGCGCTTCTATGGCTACACCTTC
CASSQLTGQGRFYGYTF
>NA|TRBV27|TRBJ1-1|NA
TGTGCCAGCAGTTCAGGGGAGAGGGCTTTCTTT
CASSSGERAFF
>NA|TRBV20-1|TRBJ2-1|TRBD2
TGCAGTGCTAGCCCCAGGCTAGCGGGTCGGGTAGGGTCAGATGAGCAGTTCTTC
CSASPRLAGRVGSDEQFF
>NA|TRBV4-2|TRBJ2-1|TRBD2
TGTGCCAGCAGCCAAGCCCAACAAGCGGGGGGGCATGAGCAGTTCTTC
CASSQAQQAGGHEQFF
>NA|TRBV5-6|TRBJ2-7|NA
TGTGCCAGCAGCTTGAGACCCAGCTCCTACGAGCAGTACTTC
CASSLRPSSYEQYF